This T cell receptor beta chain was found in a study of blood T cell repertoires in COVID-19. From germline, CDR1 is MNHEY and CDR2 SVGAGI. The CDR3 is 14 amino acids. With 8 bases removed from V and 5 bases from J, the gap between germline ends came to 18 bases. This table comes from immunoSEQ multiplex PCR, and its TCRdb copy is limited to in-frame clones, with some not included. Seen here are about 180,000 clones, roughly 87% observed once, and the top ten hold under 2.5%. The chain employs TRBV6-5 and TRBJ1-1; no clear D gene. Material: PBMCs or T cells enriched from blood (not recorded which). The receptor was isolated from a woman between 40 and 55 years old with acute COVID-19. CDR3 in amino acids: CASRKQTRGTEAFF. CDR3 sequence (DNA): TGTGCCAGCCGAAAGCAGACCCGAGGGACTGAAGCTTTCTTT.